This is a list of T cell receptor beta chains from one sample in a study of beta chain features in type 1 diabetes. Using immunoSEQ multiplex PCR, the repertoire was profiled, and TCRdb retains in-frame clones only, with some absent. The data contain about 160,000 clones, around 8.3% of them singletons. Source material: central memory CD4+ T cells from blood. All receptors derive from a woman between 18 and 30 years old with type 1 diabetes. Both conserved end residues are part of each CDR3. D genes are given only for firm matches. The size field is filled for only some rows; it gives once, few, many or a size class.

abundance: few
v_gene: TRBV19
j_gene: TRBJ1-2
d_gene: TRBD1
CDR3nt: TGTGCCAGTAGTAGCCGGGACAGGGACAACTATGGCTACACCTTC
CDR3aa: CASSSRDRDNYGYTF

abundance: NA
v_gene: TRBV9
j_gene: TRBJ2-1
d_gene: TRBD2
CDR3nt: TGTGCCAGCAGCGTAGGCAGCGGGAACAACAATGAGCAGTTCTTC
CDR3aa: CASSVGSGNNNEQFF

abundance: few
v_gene: TRBV18
j_gene: TRBJ2-1
d_gene: TRBD2
CDR3nt: TGTGCCAGCTCACCACGAGCTAGCGGGCCTTCCTACAATGAGCAGTTCTTC
CDR3aa: CASSPRASGPSYNEQFF

abundance: few
v_gene: TRBV2
j_gene: TRBJ1-5
d_gene: NA
CDR3nt: TGTGCCAGCAGTGGAGGCGGGTCCCGTCAGCCCCAGCATTTT
CDR3aa: CASSGGGSRQPQHF

abundance: NA
v_gene: TRBV5-1
j_gene: TRBJ2-3
d_gene: NA
CDR3nt: TGCGCCAGCAGACAGGGCAACCCAGATACGCAGTATTTT
CDR3aa: CASRQGNPDTQYF

abundance: NA
v_gene: TRBV19
j_gene: TRBJ1-1
d_gene: NA
CDR3nt: TGTGCCAGTACCCGAGGGGGGGCCACTGAAGCTTTCTTT
CDR3aa: CASTRGGATEAFF

abundance: few
v_gene: TRBV6-1
j_gene: TRBJ2-6
d_gene: TRBD1
CDR3nt: TGTGCCAGCAGTTCCGGACAGGGGGAAAACGTCCTGACTTTC
CDR3aa: CASSSGQGENVLTF

abundance: NA
v_gene: TRBV19
j_gene: TRBJ1-5
d_gene: NA
CDR3nt: TGTGCCAGTAGTATCGGCGAGGGCGGGGGTCAGCCCCAGCATTTT
CDR3aa: CASSIGEGGGQPQHF

abundance: NA
v_gene: TRBV11-3
j_gene: TRBJ2-5
d_gene: TRBD2
CDR3nt: TGTGCCAGCGGACTAGCTGGGGAGACCCAGTACTTC
CDR3aa: CASGLAGETQYF

abundance: few
v_gene: TRBV4-3
j_gene: TRBJ2-1
d_gene: TRBD2
CDR3nt: TGCGCCAGCAGCCAAGGGGGGACTAGCAGCTACAATGAGCAGTTCTTC
CDR3aa: CASSQGGTSSYNEQFF

abundance: few
v_gene: TRBV4-3
j_gene: TRBJ1-2
d_gene: NA
CDR3nt: TGCGCCAGCAGCCAAGGACGGGGGGACTATGGCTACACCTTC
CDR3aa: CASSQGRGDYGYTF

abundance: NA
v_gene: TRBV29-1
j_gene: TRBJ1-1
d_gene: TRBD1
CDR3nt: TGCAGCGCGAGGGGACAGGGGAACACTGAAGCTTTCTTT
CDR3aa: CSARGQGNTEAFF

abundance: NA
v_gene: TRBV18
j_gene: TRBJ1-1
d_gene: NA
CDR3nt: TGTGCCAGCTCACCCACCCAGGGCCCTGAAGCTTTCTTT
CDR3aa: CASSPTQGPEAFF

abundance: NA
v_gene: TRBV30
j_gene: TRBJ1-4
d_gene: NA
CDR3nt: TGTGCCCGCCGGGATTCAACTAATGAAAAACTGTTTTTT
CDR3aa: CARRDSTNEKLFF

abundance: NA
v_gene: TRBV7-9
j_gene: TRBJ1-2
d_gene: NA
CDR3nt: TGTGCCAGCAGCACCTATTCTGGCTACACCTTC
CDR3aa: CASSTYSGYTF

abundance: NA
v_gene: TRBV28
j_gene: TRBJ2-3
d_gene: TRBD2
CDR3nt: TGTGCCAGCACCGGTAGCGGGAGGAGCACAGATACGCAGTATTTT
CDR3aa: CASTGSGRSTDTQYF

abundance: few
v_gene: TRBV11-3
j_gene: TRBJ2-1
d_gene: TRBD2
CDR3nt: TGTGCCAGCAGCCCCAGGACTAGCGGGGCGTACAATGAGCAGTTCTTC
CDR3aa: CASSPRTSGAYNEQFF

abundance: few
v_gene: TRBV6-5
j_gene: TRBJ1-1
d_gene: TRBD1
CDR3nt: TGTGCCAGCAGTTACAAGGGGGCGACTGAAGCTTTCTTT
CDR3aa: CASSYKGATEAFF

abundance: NA
v_gene: TRBV30
j_gene: TRBJ2-1
d_gene: NA
CDR3nt: TGTGCCTGGGTTAGGTGGGGGCAGGGCAATGAGCAGTTCTTC
CDR3aa: CAWVRWGQGNEQFF

abundance: NA
v_gene: TRBV7-2
j_gene: TRBJ2-3
d_gene: NA
CDR3nt: TGTGCCAGCAGCTATGCTAGCGGCACAGATACGCAGTATTTT
CDR3aa: CASSYASGTDTQYF

abundance: few
v_gene: TRBV25-1
j_gene: TRBJ1-4
d_gene: NA
CDR3nt: TGTGCCAGCAGTCCGCGCGGCGGGGGTGAAAAACTGTTTTTT
CDR3aa: CASSPRGGGEKLFF

abundance: few
v_gene: TRBV18
j_gene: TRBJ2-3
d_gene: TRBD1
CDR3nt: TGTGCCAGCTCACGGACAGGGCCAGATACGCAGTATTTT
CDR3aa: CASSRTGPDTQYF

abundance: NA
v_gene: TRBV5-1
j_gene: TRBJ1-4
d_gene: TRBD1
CDR3nt: TGCGCCAGCAGCTCGGGGGACAGGGCTGAAAAACTGTTTTTT
CDR3aa: CASSSGDRAEKLFF

abundance: NA
v_gene: TRBV30
j_gene: TRBJ2-2
d_gene: NA
CDR3nt: TGTGCCTGGAGCGAACTAGGCTACACCGGGGAGCTGTTTTTT
CDR3aa: CAWSELGYTGELFF

abundance: NA
v_gene: TRBV7-2
j_gene: TRBJ2-1
d_gene: NA
CDR3nt: TGTGCCAGCAGCTTAGGGTTGGCGGGACCCAGTGAGCAGTTCTTC
CDR3aa: CASSLGLAGPSEQFF

abundance: NA
v_gene: TRBV7-9
j_gene: TRBJ1-4
d_gene: NA
CDR3nt: TGTGCCAGCAGCTCGGGAGCGGGGGAAAAACTGTTTTTT
CDR3aa: CASSSGAGEKLFF

abundance: few
v_gene: TRBV9
j_gene: TRBJ1-1
d_gene: NA
CDR3nt: TGTGCCAGCAGCGCCCTCTCGGGCACTGAAGCTTTCTTT
CDR3aa: CASSALSGTEAFF

abundance: NA
v_gene: TRBV9
j_gene: TRBJ2-2
d_gene: TRBD1
CDR3nt: TGTGCCAGCAGCGTAGCCCCGGGGACAGGGGACGGGGAGCTGTTTTTT
CDR3aa: CASSVAPGTGDGELFF

abundance: NA
v_gene: TRBV7-2
j_gene: TRBJ2-5
d_gene: NA
CDR3nt: TGTGCCAGCAGCACTCGGACAGTCCAAGAGACCCAGTACTTC
CDR3aa: CASSTRTVQETQYF

abundance: NA
v_gene: TRBV18
j_gene: TRBJ2-7
d_gene: TRBD2
CDR3nt: TGTGCCAGCTCACCGTACAGCGGGACTGAGGGCGAGCAGTACTTC
CDR3aa: CASSPYSGTEGEQYF